Each of the 29 T cell receptor beta chains below was sequenced from the same sample in a study of identical twins. TCRdb independently ran MiXCR on the 5' RACE reads; one entry per CDR3 protein. The sample lists 1.5 million to 2 million distinct CDR3 sequences, less than 35% seen once, with around 0.25% in the top ten. Specimen: cord blood. These receptors all come from a newborn girl in good health.

The chain recombines TRBV7-9 with TRBJ2-4; D possibly matches TRBD1 or TRBD2 (6 bases each). The CDR3 is 14 residues long. Germline V gene sequence: CDR1 SEHNR, CDR2 FQNEAQ (reference sequence). V shed 1 base and J shed 8 bases, with 12 bases lying between them. DNA of the CDR3: TGTGCCAGCAGCTTAGGGGGGGCGCAGGACATTCAGTACTTC. This gives the protein CASSLGGAQDIQYF.

The sample holds a few counts of this clonotype. The rearrangement uses TRBV27 and TRBJ1-2; TRBD1 might be the D (5 bases). Looked up from germline, CDR1 is MNHEY and CDR2 is SMNVEV (reference sequence). Trimming removed 2 bases from V and 6 bases from J, with 16 bases in between. The CDR3 totals 15 residues. The CDR3 DNA follows: TGTGCCAGCAGTTTACAGGCGCAGGGAGGTAATGGCTACACCTTC. Protein: CASSLQAQGGNGYTF.

The sample holds many counts of this clonotype. The chain uses TRBV28 and TRBJ2-5; no reliable D call. The CDR3 spans 14 residues. Germline CDR1 MDHEN, CDR2 SYDVKM. Trimming removed 2 bases at V and 1 base at J, with 8 bases between. The CDR3 coding sequence is TGTGCCAGCAGTTTAGTATACAGCCAAGAGACCCAGTACTTC. Translating gives CASSLVYSQETQYF.

A few counts support this clonotype. V and J are TRBV2 and TRBJ2-3, with D perhaps matching TRBD2 (6 bases). Trimming removed 7 bases at V and 6 bases at J, with 11 bases between. The germline V gene has CDR1 SNHLY and CDR2 FYNNEI. This CDR3 is built from 12 residues. In DNA, the CDR3 is TGTGCCAGCACCAACCGGGGGGATACGCAGTATTTT. This translates into CASTNRGDTQYF.

This clonotype showed up just a few times. The chain joins TRBV18 to TRBJ2-3; no definite D call. Germline values: CDR1 KGHSH, CDR2 LQKENI. This CDR3 region has 12 residues. The V end lost 2 bases, the J end lost 5 bases, and 5 bases lay between the germline ends. CDR3 sequence (DNA): TGTGCCAGCTCACCATCGATAGATACGCAGTATTTT. It yields the protein CASSPSIDTQYF.

Details on this clonotype: Germline is not matched at one junction end, which may reflect a read error. V and J are TRBV6-6 and TRBJ1-1; 8 positions agree with TRBD1. This CDR3 contains 14 residues. Germline V gene data show CDR1 as MNHNY and CDR2 as SVGAGI (reference sequence). This CDR3 is CASSWDRMNAEAFF. The CDR3 DNA reads as TGTGCCAGCAGCTGGGACAGGATGAACGCTGAAGCTTTCTTT.

The chain is built from TRBV9 and TRBJ2-1; a possible D gene is TRBD2 (5 bases). The V gene lost 4 bases and the J gene lost 2 bases, with 10 bases spanning the gap. CDR3 length: 14 residues. Germline CDR1 reads SGDLS; CDR2 reads YYNGEE. The CDR3 region is CASSTFSAYNEQFF. As DNA, the CDR3 is TGTGCCAGCAGCACCTTTAGCGCCTACAATGAGCAGTTCTTC.

There are a few counts of this clonotype. The rearrangement uses TRBV20-1 and TRBJ2-3; D gene ambiguous. This CDR3 has 17 amino acids. Germline V CDR1 and CDR2: DFQATT, SNEGSKA (reference sequence). V lost 1 base and J lost 1, with 18 bases in between. This chain's CDR3 is CSARATVVPKGTDTQYF. CDR3 nucleotides: TGCAGTGCTAGAGCCACCGTGGTCCCGAAAGGCACAGATACGCAGTATTTT.

This clonotype was seen a few times. The chain couples TRBV7-8 to TRBJ2-3, with 10 nucleotides matching TRBD2. Germline assignment: CDR1 SGHVS and CDR2 FQNEAQ. V lost 7 bases to trimming and J lost 4 bases; unmatched junction nucleotides: 11. This CDR3 has 16 residues. The CDR3: CASTLMGLALSDTQYF. The DNA for the CDR3 is TGTGCCAGCACCCTTATGGGACTAGCGCTATCAGATACGCAGTATTTT.

V is TRBV2 and J is TRBJ2-4; 13 bases line up with TRBD2. The J segment lost 0 bases and the V segment lost 1 base, leaving 3 bases of the junction unmatched. The CDR3 is 18 amino acids. Germline lookup yields CDR1 SNHLY and CDR2 FYNNEI. The CDR3 loop reads CASSEGTSGGVAKNIQYF. The CDR3 DNA reads as TGTGCCAGCAGTGAAGGGACTAGCGGGGGAGTAGCCAAAAACATTCAGTACTTC.

The V call is TRBV11-2, the J call TRBJ2-4, with 7 bases lining up with TRBD2. CDR3 size: 17 residues. Germline V gene lookup returns CDR1 SGHAT and CDR2 FQNNGV. The V gene end was trimmed by 1 base and the J gene end by 0 bases; junction bases not matched to a gene: 6. The CDR3 DNA follows: TGTGCCAGCAGCTTAGGGGGACTACGTCTAGCCAAAAACATTCAGTACTTC. Residues: CASSLGGLRLAKNIQYF.

This clonotype was found a few times. This chain joins TRBV7-9 and TRBJ1-1, with 7 bases aligning to TRBD1. The length of the CDR3 is 14 residues. Germline V lookup: CDR1 SEHNR, CDR2 FQNEAQ (reference sequence). Trimming removed 6 bases from V and 5 bases from J; junction bases left unmatched: 9. The CDR3 region has the DNA TGTGCCAGCAGGCCAACAGGGGATGGAACTGAAGCTTTCTTT. Translating gives CASRPTGDGTEAFF.

CDR3 amino acids: CSARAAGTEAFF. DNA for the CDR3: TGCAGTGCTAGAGCGGCGGGCACTGAAGCTTTCTTT. This chain connects TRBV20-1 to TRBJ1-1; D call uncertain. V was cut by 1 base and J by 4 bases, with 7 bases left in between. Germline-derived CDR1 and CDR2 are DFQATT and SNEGSKA (reference sequence). The CDR3 length is 12 residues.

This chain links TRBV18 with TRBJ1-5, with D maybe TRBD1 (5 bases). Germline assignment: CDR1 KGHSH and CDR2 LQKENI. The V and J ends lost 6 bases and 2 bases respectively, with 11 bases between them. CDR3 length: 14 amino acids. CDR3 region: CASSTTARNQPQHF. The CDR3 DNA is TGTGCCAGCTCGACGACAGCCCGCAATCAGCCCCAGCATTTT.

The rearrangement joins TRBV28 to TRBJ1-3; no definite D call. Trimming stripped 7 bases from V and 2 bases from J, with 12 bases between. CDR3 length: 14 residues. Looked up from germline, CDR1 is MDHEN and CDR2 is SYDVKM. The CDR3: CASTPVNTGNTIYF. CDR3 sequence (DNA): TGTGCCAGCACCCCGGTGAACACTGGAAACACCATATATTTT.

In its sample, this clonotype was seen a few times. V usage is TRBV10-3 and J usage is TRBJ2-3; 11 bases align to TRBD1. V shed 3 bases and J 3 bases; nucleotides not matched to a gene: 8. The CDR3 covers 17 residues. Germline CDR1 reads ENHRY; CDR2 reads SYGVKD. This CDR3 is CAISDSRGTGGTDTQYF. As DNA, the CDR3 is TGTGCCATCAGTGACTCCAGGGGGACAGGGGGGACAGATACGCAGTATTTT.

The chain joins TRBV29-1 to TRBJ2-5; 9 bases agree with TRBD2. This CDR3 region has 15 residues. Germline-derived CDR1 and CDR2 are SQVTM and ANQGSEA. The junction had 10 bases not matched to a gene; V was cut back by 3 bases and J by 5 bases. DNA of the CDR3: TGCAGCGTTGATATAGCGCGGGGGGGCCGGGAGACCCAGTACTTC. Translating gives CSVDIARGGRETQYF.

This clonotype was seen a few times. An end of the junction differs from the germline gene, which may be a read error. This chain links TRBV6-1 with TRBJ2-7; no clear D gene. Germline V CDR1 and CDR2: MNHNS, SASEGT. The CDR3 loop spans 13 amino acids. CDR3 bases: TGTGCCGGCAGTGAAAGGGCCCCCTACGAGCAGTACTTC. It yields the protein CAGSERAPYEQYF.

The rearrangement joins TRBV6-2 or TRBV6-3 to TRBJ1-5; D is undetermined. This CDR3 has 15 residues. Germline V CDR1 and CDR2: MNHEY, SVGEGT. Trimming removed 6 bases from V and 1 base from J, with 13 bases in between. CDR3 in DNA: TGTGCCAGCAGCGAAAGGGCCCTAAGCAATCAGCCCCAGCATTTT. This gives the protein CASSERALSNQPQHF.

The genes are TRBV5-1 and TRBJ2-3; TRBD1 matches 7 bases. The CDR3 loop spans 17 amino acids. Germline V gene sequence: CDR1 SGHRS, CDR2 YFSETQ. Trimming removed 0 bases from V and 2 bases from J; junction bases left unmatched: 9. CDR3 nucleotide sequence: TGCGCCAGCAGCTTGGGGGGACAGCCTTGGAACACAGATACGCAGTATTTT. Protein: CASSLGGQPWNTDTQYF.

The gene calls are TRBV7-9 and TRBJ2-3, with TRBD1 as a possible D gene (5 bases). V was pared by 1 base and J by 4 bases, with 9 bases between. The CDR3 has 14 residues. Germline V gene sequence: CDR1 SEHNR, CDR2 FQNEAQ (reference sequence). CDR3 in amino acids: CASSLEGSADTQYF. CDR3 DNA: TGTGCCAGCAGCTTAGAGGGGTCGGCAGATACGCAGTATTTT.

Of note for this clonotype: A much larger clone is a single base away; this may be a read error. The V call is TRBV20-1, the J call TRBJ2-6, with D unresolved. Between the trimmed V and J ends, which lost 4 bases and 2 bases, there was a span of 3 bases. The CDR3 is 12 amino acids. Germline assignment: CDR1 DFQATT and CDR2 SNEGSKA (reference sequence). This chain's CDR3 is CSANAGANVLTF. The CDR3 bases are TGCAGTGCTAATGCTGGGGCCAACGTCCTGACTTTC.

A single count supports this clonotype. The J gene is TRBJ1-6, the V gene TRBV6-6; D uncertain. Trimming pared 1 base from V and 4 bases from J, leaving 8 bases between. The CDR3 runs to 15 residues. The germline V gene encodes CDR1 MNHNY and CDR2 SVGAGI (reference sequence). The CDR3 bases are TGTGCCAGCAGTTACTGGGTTGGATATAATTCACCCCTCCACTTT. Amino acids: CASSYWVGYNSPLHF.

This clonotype has just a few counts. V and J are TRBV7-9 and TRBJ2-5, with D hard to call. V was cut by 3 bases and J by 5 bases, with 7 bases left in between. The CDR3 consists of 12 residues. The germline gives CDR1 SEHNR, CDR2 FQNEAQ (reference sequence). CDR3 loop: CASSFSSETQYF. The CDR3 DNA reads as TGTGCCAGCAGCTTCTCTTCGGAGACCCAGTACTTC.

This clonotype was counted a few times. The chain carries TRBV29-1 and TRBJ2-1, with 12 bases identical to TRBD1. The CDR3 consists of 14 residues. The trim removed 8 bases at V and 7 bases at J, leaving 9 bases unmatched. Germline V gene lookup returns CDR1 SQVTM and CDR2 ANQGSEA. DNA of the CDR3: TGCAGCTCCTCCAGGGACAGGGGGCAAAATGAGCAGTTCTTC. Residues: CSSSRDRGQNEQFF.

The chain employs TRBV12-3 or TRBV12-4 and TRBJ2-7; 8 bases map to TRBD1. After removal of 4 bases from V and 1 base from J, the junction contained 6 bases not matched to a gene. CDR3 length equals 15 residues. The CDR3 loop is CASSSNRDRSYEQYF. CDR3 DNA sequence: TGTGCCAGCAGTTCCAACCGGGACAGGTCCTACGAGCAGTACTTC.

This clonotype came up once. The chain carries TRBV24-1 and TRBJ1-5, with a tentative D call TRBD1 (6 bases). Germline CDR1 KGHDR, CDR2 SFDVKD. The CDR3 spans 13 residues. V was shortened by 9 bases and J by 4 bases, with 12 bases between the two germline ends. CDR3 sequence: CATGTTSNQPQHF. DNA of the CDR3: TGTGCCACCGGGACAACGAGTAATCAGCCCCAGCATTTT.

This clonotype was observed a few times. The J gene is TRBJ2-7, the V gene TRBV10-3, with a tentative D call TRBD2 (5 bases). V was pared by 6 bases and J by 3 bases, with 18 bases between. The CDR3 runs 15 residues. Germline CDR1 and CDR2: ENHRY and SYGVKD. The CDR3 nucleotides are TGTGCCATCAGAAAGGACCCCCCGGCGGGCTACGAGCAGTACTTC. This sequence encodes CAIRKDPPAGYEQYF.

This chain uses TRBV7-9 with TRBJ2-4, with D unresolved. The CDR3 runs 17 residues. Germline CDR1 reads SEHNR; CDR2 reads FQNEAQ (reference sequence). Trimming shortened V by 1 base and J by 0 bases, and 13 bases separated the two germline ends. This CDR3 is CASSLDFGEVAKNIQYF. CDR3 bases: TGTGCCAGCAGCTTAGACTTCGGCGAGGTAGCCAAAAACATTCAGTACTTC.